Below, one T cell receptor beta chain is given with its context. These data originate in a study of CD8 T cells in Susac syndrome. It was with random hexamers that about 0.45 to 1 ug RNA was reverse transcribed. Each CDR3 protein gets one entry after TCRdb re-called the immunoSEQ multiplex PCR reads with MiXCR. The sample has approximately 25,000 distinct CDR3 sequences, about 94% seen once. V was shortened by 6 bases and J by 2 bases, with 9 bases between the two germline ends. Germline assignment: CDR1 SGHVS and CDR2 FQNEAQ. This CDR3 contains 13 residues. The chain employs TRBV7-8 and TRBJ2-3; D unclear. The source is a human donor with Susac syndrome. Sequenced input: CD8+ T cells from PBMCs. CDR3 bases: TGTGCCAGCAGAATGGGCTACACAGATACGCAGTATTTT. It yields the protein CASRMGYTDTQYF.